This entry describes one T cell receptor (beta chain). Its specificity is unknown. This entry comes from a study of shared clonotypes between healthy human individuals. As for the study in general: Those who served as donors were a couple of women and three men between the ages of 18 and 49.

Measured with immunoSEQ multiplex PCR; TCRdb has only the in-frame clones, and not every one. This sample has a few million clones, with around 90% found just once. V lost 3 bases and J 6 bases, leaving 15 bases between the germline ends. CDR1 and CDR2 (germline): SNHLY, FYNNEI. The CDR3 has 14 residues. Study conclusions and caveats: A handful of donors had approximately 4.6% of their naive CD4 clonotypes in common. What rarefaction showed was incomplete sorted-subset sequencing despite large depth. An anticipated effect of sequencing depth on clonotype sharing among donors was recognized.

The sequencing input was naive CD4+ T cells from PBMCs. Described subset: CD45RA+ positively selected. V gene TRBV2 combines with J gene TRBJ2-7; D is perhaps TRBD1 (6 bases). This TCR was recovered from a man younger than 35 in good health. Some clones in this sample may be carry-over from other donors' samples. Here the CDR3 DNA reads TGTGCCAGCAGTGAGATGCGGACAGCCACCGAGCAGTACTTC. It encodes CASSEMRTATEQYF.